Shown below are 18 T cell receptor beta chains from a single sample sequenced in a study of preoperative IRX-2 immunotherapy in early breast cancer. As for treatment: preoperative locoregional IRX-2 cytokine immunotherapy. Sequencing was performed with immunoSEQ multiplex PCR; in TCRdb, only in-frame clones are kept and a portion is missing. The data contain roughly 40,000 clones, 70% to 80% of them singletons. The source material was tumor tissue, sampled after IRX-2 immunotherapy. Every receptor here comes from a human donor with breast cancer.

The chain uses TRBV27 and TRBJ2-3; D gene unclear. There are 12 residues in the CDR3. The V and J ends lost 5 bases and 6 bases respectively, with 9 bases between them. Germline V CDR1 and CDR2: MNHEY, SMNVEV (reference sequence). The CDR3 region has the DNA TGTGCCAGCAGTCCCTCGCGGGATACGCAGTATTTT. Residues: CASSPSRDTQYF.

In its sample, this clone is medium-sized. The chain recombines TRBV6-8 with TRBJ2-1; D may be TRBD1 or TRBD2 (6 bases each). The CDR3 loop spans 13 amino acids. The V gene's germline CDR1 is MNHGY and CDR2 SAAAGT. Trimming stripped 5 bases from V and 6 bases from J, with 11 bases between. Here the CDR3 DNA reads TGTGCCAGCAGTGACCGGGGGCCCAATGAGCAGTTCTTC. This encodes CASSDRGPNEQFF.

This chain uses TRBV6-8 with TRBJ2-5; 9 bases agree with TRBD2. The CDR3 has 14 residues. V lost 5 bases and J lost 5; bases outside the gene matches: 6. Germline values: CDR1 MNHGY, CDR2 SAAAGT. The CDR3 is CASSRGTSRETQYF. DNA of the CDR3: TGTGCCAGCAGTCGAGGGACTAGCCGGGAGACCCAGTACTTC.

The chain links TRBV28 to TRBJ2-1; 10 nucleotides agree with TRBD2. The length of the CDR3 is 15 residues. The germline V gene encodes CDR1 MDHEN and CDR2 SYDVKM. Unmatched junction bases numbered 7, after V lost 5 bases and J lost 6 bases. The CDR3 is CASSLPTSGFNEQFF. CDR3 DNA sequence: TGTGCCAGCAGTCTACCGACTAGCGGGTTCAATGAGCAGTTCTTC.

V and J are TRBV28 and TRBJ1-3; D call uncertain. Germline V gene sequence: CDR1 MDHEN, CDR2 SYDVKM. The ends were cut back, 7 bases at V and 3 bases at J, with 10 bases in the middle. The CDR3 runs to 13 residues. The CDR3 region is CASMTLGGNTIYF. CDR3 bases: TGTGCCAGCATGACGTTGGGTGGAAACACCATATATTTT.

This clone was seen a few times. This CDR3 reads CASSIYPRGRGDQPQHF. CDR3 coding DNA: TGTGCCAGTAGTATATATCCCCGGGGCAGGGGAGATCAGCCCCAGCATTTT. The chain is built from TRBV19 and TRBJ1-5, with D maybe TRBD1 (6 bases). CDR3 length: 17 residues. The germline V and J ends were trimmed by 2 bases and 5 bases, with 19 bases remaining between them. Germline assignment: CDR1 LNHDA and CDR2 SQIVND (reference sequence).

In DNA form, the CDR3 reads TGCGCCAGCAGCCACAGGGTGAGAGGAGGTGAAGCTTTCTTT. This codes for CASSHRVRGGEAFF. The chain couples TRBV5-1 to TRBJ1-1; D possibly corresponds to TRBD1 (6 bases). CDR1 SGHRS and CDR2 YFSETQ come from the germline V gene. There are 14 residues in the CDR3. V shed 4 bases and J shed 7 bases, with 17 bases lying between them.

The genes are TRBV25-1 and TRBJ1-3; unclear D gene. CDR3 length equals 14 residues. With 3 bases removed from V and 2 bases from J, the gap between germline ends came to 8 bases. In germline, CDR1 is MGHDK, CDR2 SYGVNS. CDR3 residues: CASSEERTGNTIYF. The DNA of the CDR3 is TGTGCCAGCAGTGAGGAGCGTACTGGAAACACCATATATTTT.

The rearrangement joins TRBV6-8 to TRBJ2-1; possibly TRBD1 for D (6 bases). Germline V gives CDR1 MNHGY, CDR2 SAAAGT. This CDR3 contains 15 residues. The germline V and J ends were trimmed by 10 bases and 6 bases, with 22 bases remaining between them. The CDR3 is CANCPRGVGGNEQFF. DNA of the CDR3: TGTGCCAACTGCCCGAGAGGGGTAGGGGGCAATGAGCAGTTCTTC.

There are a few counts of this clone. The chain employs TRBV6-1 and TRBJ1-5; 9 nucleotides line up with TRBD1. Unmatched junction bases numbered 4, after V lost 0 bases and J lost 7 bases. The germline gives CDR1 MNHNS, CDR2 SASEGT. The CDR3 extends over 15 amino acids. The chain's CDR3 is CASSEAGTGSQPQHF. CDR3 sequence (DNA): TGTGCCAGCAGTGAAGCCGGGACAGGGAGCCAGCCCCAGCATTTT.

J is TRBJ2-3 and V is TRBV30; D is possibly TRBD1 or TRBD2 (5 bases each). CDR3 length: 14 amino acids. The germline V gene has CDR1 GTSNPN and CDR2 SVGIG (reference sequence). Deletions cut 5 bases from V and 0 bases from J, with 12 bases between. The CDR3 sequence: CAWAGTASTDTQYF. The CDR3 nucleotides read TGTGCCTGGGCAGGGACGGCTAGCACAGATACGCAGTATTTT.

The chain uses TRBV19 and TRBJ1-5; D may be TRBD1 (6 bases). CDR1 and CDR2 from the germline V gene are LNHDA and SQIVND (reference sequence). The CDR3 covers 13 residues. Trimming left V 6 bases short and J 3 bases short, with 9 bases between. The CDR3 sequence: CASRRTDNQPQHF. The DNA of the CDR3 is TGTGCCAGTAGGAGGACAGACAATCAGCCCCAGCATTTT. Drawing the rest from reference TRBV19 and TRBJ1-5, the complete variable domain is DGGITQSPKYLFRKEGQNVTLSCEQNLNHDAMYWYRQDPGQGLRLIYYSQIVNDFQKGDIAEGYSVSREKKESFPLTVTSAQKNPTAFYLCASRRTDNQPQHFGDGTRLSIL.

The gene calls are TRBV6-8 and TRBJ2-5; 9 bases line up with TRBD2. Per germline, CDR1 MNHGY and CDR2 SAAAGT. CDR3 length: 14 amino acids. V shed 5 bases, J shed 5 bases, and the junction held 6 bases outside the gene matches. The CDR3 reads CASSGGLASETQYF. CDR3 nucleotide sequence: TGTGCCAGCAGTGGCGGACTAGCGTCCGAGACCCAGTACTTC.

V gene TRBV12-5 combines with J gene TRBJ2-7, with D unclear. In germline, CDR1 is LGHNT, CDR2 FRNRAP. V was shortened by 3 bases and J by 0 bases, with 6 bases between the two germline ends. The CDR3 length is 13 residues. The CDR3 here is CASGFDPSYEQYF. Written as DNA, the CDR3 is TGTGCTAGTGGTTTTGACCCCTCCTACGAGCAGTACTTC.

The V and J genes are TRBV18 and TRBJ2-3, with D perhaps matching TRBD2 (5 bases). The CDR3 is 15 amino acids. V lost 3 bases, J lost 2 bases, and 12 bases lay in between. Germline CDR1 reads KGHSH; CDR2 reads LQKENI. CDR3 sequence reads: CASSPRHGITDTQYF. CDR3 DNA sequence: TGTGCCAGCTCACCTAGACACGGGATCACAGATACGCAGTATTTT.

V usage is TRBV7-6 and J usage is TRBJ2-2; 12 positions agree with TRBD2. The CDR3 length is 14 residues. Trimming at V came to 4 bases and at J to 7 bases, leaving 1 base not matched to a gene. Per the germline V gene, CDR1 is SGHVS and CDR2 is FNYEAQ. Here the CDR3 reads CASSSGLAGGELFF. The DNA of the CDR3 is TGTGCCAGCAGCTCGGGACTAGCGGGCGGGGAGCTGTTTTTT.

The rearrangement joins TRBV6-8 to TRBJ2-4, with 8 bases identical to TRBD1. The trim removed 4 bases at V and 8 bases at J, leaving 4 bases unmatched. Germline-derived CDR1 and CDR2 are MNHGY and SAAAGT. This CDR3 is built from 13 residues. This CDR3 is CASSLDRDDIQYF. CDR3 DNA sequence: TGTGCCAGCAGTTTGGACAGGGATGACATTCAGTACTTC.

The CDR3 sequence is CATRLATGTETQYF. The CDR3 nucleotides are TGTGCCACCCGACTAGCGACGGGGACGGAGACCCAGTACTTC. This chain links TRBV6-8 with TRBJ2-5, with TRBD2 identical over 8 bases. The CDR3 has 14 residues. The V gene's germline CDR1 is MNHGY and CDR2 SAAAGT. The V gene end was trimmed by 10 bases and the J gene end by 5 bases; junction bases not matched to a gene: 12.